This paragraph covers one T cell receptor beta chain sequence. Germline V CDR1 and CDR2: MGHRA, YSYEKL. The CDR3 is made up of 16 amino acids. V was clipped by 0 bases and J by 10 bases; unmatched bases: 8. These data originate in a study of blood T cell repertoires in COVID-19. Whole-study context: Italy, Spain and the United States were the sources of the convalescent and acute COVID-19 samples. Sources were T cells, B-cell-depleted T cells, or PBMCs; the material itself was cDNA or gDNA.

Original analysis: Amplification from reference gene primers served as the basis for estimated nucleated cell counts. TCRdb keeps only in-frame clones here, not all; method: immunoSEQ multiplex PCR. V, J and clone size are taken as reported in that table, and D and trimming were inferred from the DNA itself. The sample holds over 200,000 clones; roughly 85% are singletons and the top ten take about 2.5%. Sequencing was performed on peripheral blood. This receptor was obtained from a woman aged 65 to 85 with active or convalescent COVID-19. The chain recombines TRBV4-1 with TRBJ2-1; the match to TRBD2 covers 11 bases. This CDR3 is CASSQEVSGRGEEQFF. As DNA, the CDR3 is TGCGCCAGCAGCCAAGAGGTTAGCGGGAGGGGGGAGGAGCAGTTCTTC.